This T cell receptor (beta chain) was captured in a study of T cell responses to AZD1222 COVID-19 vaccine. Whole-study results and caveats: Clonal diversity was possibly underestimated, and white British individuals and females predominated among donors. Spike-wide coverage was observed for vaccine-associated CD4 TCRs, with dominant responses at 160-218 and 743-854. Repertoires were obtained only post-peak T cell response.

Produced via immunoSEQ multiplex PCR; TCRdb's table is partial and in-frame only. The sample records over 130,000 clones, roughly nine tenths being singletons. V gave up 8 bases and J gave up 0 bases, with 13 bases separating them. CDR3 length equals 14 residues. Germline loops: CDR1 SNHLY, CDR2 FYNNEI. To note about this clone: Its antigen is undetermined.

This specimen was peripheral blood, taken 28 days after the second AZD1222 dose. The chain uses TRBV2 and TRBJ2-5, with a tentative D call TRBD1 (6 bases). The receptor comes from an adult who received the AZD1222 COVID-19 vaccine. The CDR3 nucleotides read TGTGCCAGCGTGGTTAGGGGGTACCAAGAGACCCAGTACTTC. Translating it yields CASVVRGYQETQYF.